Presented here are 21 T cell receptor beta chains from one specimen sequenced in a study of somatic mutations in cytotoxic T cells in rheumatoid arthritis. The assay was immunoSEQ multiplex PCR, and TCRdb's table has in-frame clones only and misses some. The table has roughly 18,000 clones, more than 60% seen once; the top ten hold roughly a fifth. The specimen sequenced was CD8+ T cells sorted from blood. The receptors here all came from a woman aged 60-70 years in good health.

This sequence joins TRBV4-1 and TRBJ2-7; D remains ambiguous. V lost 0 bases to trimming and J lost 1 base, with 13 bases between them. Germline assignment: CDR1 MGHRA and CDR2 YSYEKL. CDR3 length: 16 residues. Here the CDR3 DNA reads TGCGCCAGCAGCCAAGAACAAGCAGCCCCGTCCTACGAGCAGTACTTC. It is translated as CASSQEQAAPSYEQYF.

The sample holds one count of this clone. CDR3 sequence: CASSPRQGDSYEQYF. DNA for the CDR3: TGCGCCAGCAGCCCCCGACAGGGAGACTCCTACGAGCAGTACTTC. The chain joins TRBV4-1 to TRBJ2-7, with TRBD1 matching over 7 bases. The CDR3 spans 15 residues. Unmatched junction bases numbered 6, after V lost 4 bases and J lost 0 bases. Germline CDR1 is MGHRA and CDR2 is YSYEKL.

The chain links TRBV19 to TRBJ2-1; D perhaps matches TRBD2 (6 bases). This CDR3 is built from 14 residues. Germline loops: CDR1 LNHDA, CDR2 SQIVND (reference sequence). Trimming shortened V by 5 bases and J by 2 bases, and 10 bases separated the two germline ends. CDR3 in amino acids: CASSGGFTYNEQFF. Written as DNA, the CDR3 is TGTGCCAGTAGTGGAGGGTTCACCTACAATGAGCAGTTCTTC.

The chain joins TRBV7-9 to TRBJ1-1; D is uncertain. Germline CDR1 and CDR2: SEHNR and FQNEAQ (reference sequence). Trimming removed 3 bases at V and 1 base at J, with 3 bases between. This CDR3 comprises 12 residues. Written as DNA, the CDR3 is TGTGCCAGCAGCTTCGGGAACACTGAAGCTTTCTTT. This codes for CASSFGNTEAFF.

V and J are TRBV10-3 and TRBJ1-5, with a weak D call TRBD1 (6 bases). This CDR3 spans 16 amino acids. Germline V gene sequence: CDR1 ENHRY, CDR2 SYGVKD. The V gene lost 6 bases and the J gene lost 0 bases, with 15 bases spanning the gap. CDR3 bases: TGTGCCATCAGCCCTGGACAGCAAGGTAGCAATCAGCCCCAGCATTTT. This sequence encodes CAISPGQQGSNQPQHF.

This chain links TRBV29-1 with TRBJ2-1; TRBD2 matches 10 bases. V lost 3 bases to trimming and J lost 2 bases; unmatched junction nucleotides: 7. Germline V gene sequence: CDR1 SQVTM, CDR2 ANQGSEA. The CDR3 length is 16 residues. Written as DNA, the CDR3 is TGCAGCGTTGAGGGTCTAGCGGGAGTAACCTACAATGAGCAGTTCTTC. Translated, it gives CSVEGLAGVTYNEQFF.

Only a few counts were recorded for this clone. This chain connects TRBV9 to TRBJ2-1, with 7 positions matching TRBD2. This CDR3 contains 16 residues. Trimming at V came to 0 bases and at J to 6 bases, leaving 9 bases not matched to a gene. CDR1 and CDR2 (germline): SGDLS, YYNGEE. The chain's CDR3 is CASSVVGGSRSNEQFF. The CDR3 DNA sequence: TGTGCCAGCAGCGTAGTGGGCGGGAGTAGGAGCAATGAGCAGTTCTTC.

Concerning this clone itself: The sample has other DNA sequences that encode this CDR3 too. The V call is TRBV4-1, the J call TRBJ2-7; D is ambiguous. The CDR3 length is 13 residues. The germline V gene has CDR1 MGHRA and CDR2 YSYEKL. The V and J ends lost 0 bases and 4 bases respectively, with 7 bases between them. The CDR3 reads CASSQDTAYEQYF. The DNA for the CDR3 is TGCGCCAGCAGCCAAGATACGGCGTACGAGCAGTACTTC.

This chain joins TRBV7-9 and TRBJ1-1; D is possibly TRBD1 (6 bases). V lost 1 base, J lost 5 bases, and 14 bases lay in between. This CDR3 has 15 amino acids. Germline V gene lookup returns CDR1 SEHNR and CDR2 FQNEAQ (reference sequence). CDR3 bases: TGTGCCAGCAGCTTAGGACCGGGGGGGGCGACTGAAGCTTTCTTT. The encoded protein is CASSLGPGGATEAFF. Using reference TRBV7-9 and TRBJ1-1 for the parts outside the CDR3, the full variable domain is DTGVSQNPRHKITKRGQNVTFRCDPISEHNRLYWYRQTLGQGPEFLTYFQNEAQLEKSRLLSDRFSAERPKGSFSTLEIQRTEQGDSAMYLCASSLGPGGATEAFFGQGTRLTVV.

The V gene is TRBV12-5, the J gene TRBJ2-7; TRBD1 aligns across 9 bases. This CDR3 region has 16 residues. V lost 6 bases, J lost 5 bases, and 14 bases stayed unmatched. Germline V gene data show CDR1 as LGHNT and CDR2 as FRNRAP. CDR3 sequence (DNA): TGTGCTAGTGGCCCCCCCCTGGGACAGGGACACCACGAGCAGTACTTC. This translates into CASGPPLGQGHHEQYF.

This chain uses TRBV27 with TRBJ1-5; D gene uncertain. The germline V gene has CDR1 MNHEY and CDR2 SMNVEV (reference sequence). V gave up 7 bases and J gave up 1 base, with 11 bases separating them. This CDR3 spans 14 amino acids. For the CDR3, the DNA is TGTGCCAGCAAGAATGGAGGGAGCAATCAGCCCCAGCATTTT. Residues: CASKNGGSNQPQHF.

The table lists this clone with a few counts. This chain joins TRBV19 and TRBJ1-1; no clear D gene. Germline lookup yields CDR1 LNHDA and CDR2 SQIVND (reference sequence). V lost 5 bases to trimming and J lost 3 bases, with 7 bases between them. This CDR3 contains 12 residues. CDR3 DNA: TGTGCCAGTAGTCCATCCGACACTGAAGCTTTCTTT. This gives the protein CASSPSDTEAFF.

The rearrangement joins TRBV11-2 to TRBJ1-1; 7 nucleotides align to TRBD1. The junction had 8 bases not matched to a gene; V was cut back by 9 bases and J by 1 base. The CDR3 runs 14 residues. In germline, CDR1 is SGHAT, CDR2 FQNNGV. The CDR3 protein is CASKAQGPNTEAFF. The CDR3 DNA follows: TGTGCCAGTAAAGCACAGGGGCCGAACACTGAAGCTTTCTTT.

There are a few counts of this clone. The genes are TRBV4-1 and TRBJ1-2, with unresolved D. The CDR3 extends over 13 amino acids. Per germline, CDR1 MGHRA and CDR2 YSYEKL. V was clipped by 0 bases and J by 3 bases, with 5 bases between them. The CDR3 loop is CASSQEGYYGYTF. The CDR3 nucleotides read TGCGCCAGCAGCCAAGAGGGGTACTATGGCTACACCTTC.

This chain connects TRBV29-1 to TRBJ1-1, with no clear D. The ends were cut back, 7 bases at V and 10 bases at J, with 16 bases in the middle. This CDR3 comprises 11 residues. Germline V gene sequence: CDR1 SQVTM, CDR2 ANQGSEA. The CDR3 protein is CSAEDGGGAFF. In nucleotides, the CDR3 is TGCAGCGCAGAGGATGGTGGTGGAGCTTTCTTT.

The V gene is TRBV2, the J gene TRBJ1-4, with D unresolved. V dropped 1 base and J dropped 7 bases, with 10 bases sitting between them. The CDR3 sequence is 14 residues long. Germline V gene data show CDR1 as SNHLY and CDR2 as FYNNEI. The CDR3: CASSEEQWGEKLFF. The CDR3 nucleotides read TGTGCCAGCAGTGAAGAACAGTGGGGTGAAAAACTGTTTTTT.

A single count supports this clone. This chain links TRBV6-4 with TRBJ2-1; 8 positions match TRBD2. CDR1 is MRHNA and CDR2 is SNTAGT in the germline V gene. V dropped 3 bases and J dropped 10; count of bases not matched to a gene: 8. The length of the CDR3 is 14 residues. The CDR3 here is CASSDGSGAGEQFF. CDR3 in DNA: TGTGCCAGCAGTGATGGTAGCGGGGCCGGCGAGCAGTTCTTC.

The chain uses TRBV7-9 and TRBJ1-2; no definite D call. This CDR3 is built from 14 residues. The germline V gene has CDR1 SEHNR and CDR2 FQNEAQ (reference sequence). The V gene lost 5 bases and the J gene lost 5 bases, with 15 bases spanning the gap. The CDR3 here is CASSPRGVGYGYTF. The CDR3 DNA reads TGTGCCAGCAGCCCCCGCGGGGTTGGGTATGGCTACACCTTC. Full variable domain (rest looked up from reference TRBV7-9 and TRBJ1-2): DTGVSQNPRHKITKRGQNVTFRCDPISEHNRLYWYRQTLGQGPEFLTYFQNEAQLEKSRLLSDRFSAERPKGSFSTLEIQRTEQGDSAMYLCASSPRGVGYGYTFGSGTRLTVV.

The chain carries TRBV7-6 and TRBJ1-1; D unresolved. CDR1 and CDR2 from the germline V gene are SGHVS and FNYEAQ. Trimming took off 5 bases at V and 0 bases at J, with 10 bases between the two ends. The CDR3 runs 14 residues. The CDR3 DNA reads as TGTGCCAGCAGCGCATATACAGTGAACACTGAAGCTTTCTTT. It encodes CASSAYTVNTEAFF.

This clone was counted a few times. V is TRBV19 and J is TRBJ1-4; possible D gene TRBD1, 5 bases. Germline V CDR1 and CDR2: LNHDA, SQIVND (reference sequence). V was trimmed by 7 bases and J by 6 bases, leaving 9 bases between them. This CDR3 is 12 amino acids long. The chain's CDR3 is CASTGGDEKLFF. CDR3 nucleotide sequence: TGTGCCAGTACCGGGGGGGATGAAAAACTGTTTTTT.

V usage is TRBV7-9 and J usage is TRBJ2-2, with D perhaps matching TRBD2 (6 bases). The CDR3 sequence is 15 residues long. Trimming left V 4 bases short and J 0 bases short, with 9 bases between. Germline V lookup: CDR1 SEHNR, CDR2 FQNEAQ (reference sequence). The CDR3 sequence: CASSWGLTNTGELFF. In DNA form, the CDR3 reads TGTGCCAGCAGCTGGGGACTGACGAACACCGGGGAGCTGTTTTTT.